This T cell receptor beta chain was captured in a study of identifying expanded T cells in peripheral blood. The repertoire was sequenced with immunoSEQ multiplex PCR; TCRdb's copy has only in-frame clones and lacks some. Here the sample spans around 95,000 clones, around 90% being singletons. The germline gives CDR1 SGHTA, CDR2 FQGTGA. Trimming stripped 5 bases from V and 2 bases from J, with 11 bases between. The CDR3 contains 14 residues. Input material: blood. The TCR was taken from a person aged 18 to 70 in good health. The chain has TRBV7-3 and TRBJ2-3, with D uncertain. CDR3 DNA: TGTGCCAGCAGCAAAGAGCCGCTCACAGATACGCAGTATTTT. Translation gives CASSKEPLTDTQYF. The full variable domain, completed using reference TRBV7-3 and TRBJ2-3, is GAGVSQTPSNKVTEKGKYVELRCDPISGHTALYWYRQSLGQGPEFLIYFQGTGAADDSGLPNDRFFAVRPEGSVSTLKIQRTERGDSAVYLCASSKEPLTDTQYFGPGTRLTVL.